This T cell receptor (beta chain) was recovered during a study of blood T cell repertoires in COVID-19. Study-level information: The origin of the acute and convalescent COVID-19 samples was the United States, Italy and Spain.

Germline-derived CDR1 and CDR2 are SNHLY and FYNNEI. V lost 10 bases, J lost 4 bases, and 13 bases stayed unmatched. The CDR3 totals 15 residues. This clone was picked up one time. Sequenced by immunoSEQ multiplex PCR; TCRdb stores in-frame clones only, minus some. The sample includes more than 200,000 clones, about 85% seen only once; the top ten take 4.2%. Sequenced material: peripheral blood. The TCR comes from a man in his 60s with acute or convalescent COVID-19. This chain joins TRBV2 and TRBJ2-5, with 9 bases aligning to TRBD2. CDR3 loop: CATRLRAGGRETQYF. CDR3 nucleotide sequence: TGTGCCACCCGTTTAAGAGCGGGGGGCAGAGAGACCCAGTACTTC.